This TCR beta chain was recovered during a study of T cells in localized non-small cell lung cancer. Whole-study results and caveats: For the top 100 tumor clones, a median roughly 53 also appeared in adjacent lung.

Some clones are missing from TCRdb's copy, which holds only in-frame ones; the method was immunoSEQ multiplex PCR. The sample records 25,000 to 35,000 clones, about nine tenths being singletons. With respect to this clone: What it recognizes is unknown.

The ends lost 5 bases at V and 0 bases at J; junction bases unmatched: 5. The CDR3 extends over 15 amino acids. Looked up from germline, CDR1 is MNHEY and CDR2 is SMNVEV (reference sequence). This clonotype was sampled from a woman between 35 and 75 years old with stage III lung adenocarcinoma. This specimen consisted of peripheral blood mononuclear cells, obtained before any cancer treatment. The J gene is TRBJ2-7, the V gene TRBV27, with 9 bases fitting TRBD1. The CDR3 sequence: CASSKGQGLSYEQYF. CDR3 sequence (DNA): TGTGCCAGCAGTAAGGGACAGGGACTCTCCTACGAGCAGTACTTC.